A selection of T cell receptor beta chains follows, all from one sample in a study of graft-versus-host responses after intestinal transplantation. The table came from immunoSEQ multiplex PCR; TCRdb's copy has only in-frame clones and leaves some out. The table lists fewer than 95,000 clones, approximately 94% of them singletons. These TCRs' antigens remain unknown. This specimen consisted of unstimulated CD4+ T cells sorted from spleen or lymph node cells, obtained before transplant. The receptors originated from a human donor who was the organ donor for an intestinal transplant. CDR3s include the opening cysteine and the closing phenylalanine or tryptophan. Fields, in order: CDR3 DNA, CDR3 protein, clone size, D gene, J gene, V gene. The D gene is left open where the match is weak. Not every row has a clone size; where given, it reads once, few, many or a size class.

TGTGCCTGGAGTGTAGGCAGAGACACAGATACGCAGTATTTT CAWSVGRDTDTQYF NA NA TRBJ2-3 TRBV30
TGTGCCAGCAGTTTCCGAGACAGGGTTAGGTCACCCCTCCACTTT CASSFRDRVRSPLHF NA TRBD1 TRBJ1-6 TRBV28
TGTGCCAGCCGGCCCGGGCAGGCCTACGAGCAGTACTTC CASRPGQAYEQYF NA NA TRBJ2-7 TRBV6-5
TGTGCCAGCAGCTTTGTGGGGGGCCGAGGTGAAAAACTGTTTTTT CASSFVGGRGEKLFF once NA TRBJ1-4 TRBV11-1
TGTGCCACCACGGGACAGTTCTCCTACGAGCAGTACTTC CATTGQFSYEQYF NA TRBD1 TRBJ2-7 TRBV19
TGTGCCAGCCGACCTGAGACAGGGGGGACGGGCTACACCTTC CASRPETGGTGYTF NA TRBD1 TRBJ1-2 TRBV27
TGTGCCAGCTCACCAGGGACAGGCTTCACCGGGGAGCTGTTTTTT CASSPGTGFTGELFF NA TRBD1 TRBJ2-2 TRBV18
TGTGCCAGCAGTTACTCGGGGGCTGGGGCCAACGTCCTGACTTTC CASSYSGAGANVLTF few NA TRBJ2-6 TRBV6-5
TGTGCCAGCAGCTCGCAATTACAGGGGTCGCAGTATTTT CASSSQLQGSQYF NA TRBD1 TRBJ2-3 TRBV11-2
TGTGCCAGTAGTAACAGAGCAACTAATGAAAAACTGTTTTTT CASSNRATNEKLFF NA NA TRBJ1-4 TRBV19
TGTGCCACCAGCAGAGTCTACGCAGATACGCAGTATTTT CATSRVYADTQYF once NA TRBJ2-3 TRBV15